This TCR beta chain is drawn from a study of blood T cell repertoires in COVID-19. Individuals drawn from some 25 US areas were roughly 18 to 95 years old. Cohort placement rested on clinical history that participants reported themselves. As processed by the authors: Counts of nucleated cells, estimated from reference gene primer amplification, were obtained. Measured with immunoSEQ multiplex PCR; TCRdb has only the in-frame clones, and not every one. V and J calls and clone size are those listed in that table; D and trimming were worked out from the DNA. The table shows about 220,000 clones, with about 80% occurring only once. The germline gives CDR1 SEHNR, CDR2 FQNEAQ (reference sequence). The CDR3 is 16 residues long. V dropped 4 bases and J dropped 3; count of bases not matched to a gene: 3.

The sequenced sample consisted of PBMCs or T cells enriched from blood (not recorded which). V and J are TRBV7-9 and TRBJ2-3; 14 positions match TRBD2. The sequence was collected from a woman aged 40 to 50 with acute COVID-19. CDR3 in amino acids: CASSSGLAGGTDTQYF. The CDR3 DNA sequence: TGTGCCAGCAGCTCCGGACTAGCGGGGGGTACAGATACGCAGTATTTT.